The T cell receptor beta chain under discussion was sequenced for a study of T cells in Graves' hyperthyroidism and ophthalmopathy. PBMCs stemmed from around 9.3 ml fresh peripheral blood. This clonotype was observed at least ten times. Antigen: not known. From RNA transcripts, TCR beta CDR3 regions were amplified. The HTBI primer set drove a first-round RT-PCR of the TCR CDR3. TCRdb recomputed calls from the multiplex PCR reads with MiXCR, one row per CDR3 protein. The table shows a few hundred thousand distinct CDR3 sequences, with around 15% occurring only once. General study results and limits: Blood also contained most expanded thyroid clonotypes above 0.001.

The CDR3 runs to 15 residues. Trimming pared 3 bases from V and 1 base from J, leaving 15 bases between. The germline V gene encodes CDR1 DFQATT and CDR2 SNEGSKA (reference sequence). Material: blood. This clonotype was obtained from a woman aged 60 to 75 with Graves' ophthalmopathy. V is TRBV20-1 and J is TRBJ1-1, with D perhaps TRBD1 (6 bases). CDR3 DNA: TGCAGTGCTAGTTGGGCGGGACACCCGAACACTGAAGCTTTCTTT. The encoded protein is CSASWAGHPNTEAFF.